Following are 3 T cell receptor beta chains from one sample sequenced in a study of T-cell memory formation after mild COVID-19. TCRdb re-called the 5' RACE reads with MiXCR, one entry per CDR3 protein. The table includes approximately 230,000 distinct CDR3 sequences, 16% detected once. Specimen: PBMCs or a T cell subset sorted from them (not recorded which). Every receptor here comes from a man younger than 30 who had mild COVID-19 (a few samples of this study predate the infection). Cell type and time point are not known.

The gene calls are TRBV6-5 and TRBJ1-2, with D possibly being TRBD1 (5 bases). V lost 4 bases to trimming and J lost 4 bases, with 13 bases between them. Germline values: CDR1 MNHEY, CDR2 SVGAGI. This CDR3 is built from 14 residues. This CDR3 is CASSSRGRGYGYTF. Written as DNA, the CDR3 is TGTGCCAGCAGTTCGCGGGGAAGGGGCTATGGCTACACCTTC.

This chain links TRBV5-1 with TRBJ1-3; possible D gene TRBD1, 6 bases. The V and J ends lost 2 bases and 4 bases respectively, with 19 bases between them. From germline, CDR1 is SGHRS and CDR2 YFSETQ. This CDR3 region has 17 residues. CDR3 region: CASSFGTHQRGGNTIYF. CDR3 nucleotides: TGCGCCAGCAGCTTTGGGACACATCAGCGTGGGGGAAACACCATATATTTT.

There are a few counts of this clonotype. The rearrangement joins TRBV24-1 to TRBJ2-5; perhaps D is TRBD1 or TRBD2 (5 bases each). This CDR3 contains 14 residues. The germline V and J ends were trimmed by 1 base and 5 bases, with 10 bases remaining between them. CDR1 and CDR2 (germline): KGHDR, SFDVKD. The CDR3 sequence is CATSDFEGLETQYF. CDR3 DNA sequence: TGTGCCACCAGTGATTTTGAGGGGTTGGAGACCCAGTACTTC.